Following are 8 T cell receptor beta chains from one sample sequenced in a study of response to subunit inactivated influenza vaccine. A single record per CDR3 protein comes from TCRdb applying MiXCR to the RT-PCR reads. The sample contains about 700,000 distinct CDR3 sequences, about 15% of which appear only once. The sample consisted of PBMCs from blood, taken less than 15 days before vaccination. These receptors originate from a middle-aged man who received an inactivated influenza vaccine.

V is TRBV6-2 or TRBV6-3 and J is TRBJ2-7; D is ambiguous. Germline values: CDR1 MNHEY, CDR2 SVGEGT. This CDR3 contains 13 residues. The V end lost 5 bases, the J end lost 9 bases, and 17 bases lay between the germline ends. In nucleotides, the CDR3 is TGTGCCAGCAGTCCCGGCGGAGTCCCCGGGCAGTACTTC. The encoded protein is CASSPGGVPGQYF.

The chain joins TRBV6-1 to TRBJ2-3, with 10 bases lining up with TRBD2. In germline, CDR1 is MNHNS, CDR2 SASEGT. J gave up 6 bases and V 6 bases, and 21 bases lay outside the gene matches. The CDR3 extends over 19 amino acids. The CDR3 region has the DNA TGTGCCAGCAGCCGAGGTTTTTGGGGTAGCGGGGGGAGCGGCGATACGCAGTATTTT. Residues: CASSRGFWGSGGSGDTQYF.

The sample holds many counts of this clonotype. The rearrangement links TRBV7-8 to TRBJ1-2, with D possibly TRBD1 on 6 matching bases. This CDR3 contains 13 residues. Trimming pared 6 bases from V and 5 bases from J, leaving 13 bases between. Germline values: CDR1 SGHVS, CDR2 FQNEAQ. CDR3: CASRSGTLYGYTF. For the CDR3, the DNA is TGTGCCAGCAGGTCCGGGACACTTTATGGCTACACCTTC.

A few counts support this clonotype. The chain carries TRBV20-1 and TRBJ1-1, with 7 bases that match TRBD1. With V trimmed by 0 bases and J by 3 bases, 7 bases remained unmatched. Germline CDR1 DFQATT, CDR2 SNEGSKA (reference sequence). The CDR3 covers 15 residues. The CDR3 is CSAREPTGSDTEAFF. The CDR3 coding sequence is TGCAGTGCTAGAGAGCCGACAGGGTCAGACACTGAAGCTTTCTTT.

The chain has TRBV10-3 and TRBJ1-5; D might be TRBD1 (5 bases). The CDR3 has 15 amino acids. V was cut by 0 bases and J by 3 bases, with 9 bases left in between. Per germline, CDR1 ENHRY and CDR2 SYGVKD. Written as DNA, the CDR3 is TGTGCCATCAGTGAGTCGGCAGGGCACAATCAGCCCCAGCATTTT. Translated, it gives CAISESAGHNQPQHF.

The chain carries TRBV12-3 or TRBV12-4 and TRBJ1-1; TRBD1 matches at 7 bases. Germline trimming cut 4 bases from V and 0 bases from J; bases unmatched to any gene: 8. The CDR3 consists of 16 residues. As DNA, the CDR3 is TGTGCCAGCAGTTCGAGGGACAGAAGTCTGAACACTGAAGCTTTCTTT. It translates to CASSSRDRSLNTEAFF.

This clonotype was seen a handful of times. The chain joins TRBV6-1 to TRBJ2-5; 7 bases match TRBD2. The V gene's germline CDR1 is MNHNS and CDR2 SASEGT. CDR3 size: 16 residues. J was trimmed by 1 base and V by 2 bases; bases with no gene match: 7. In nucleotides, the CDR3 is TGTGCCAGCAGTGAATGGGCAGGGAGGGCCCAAGAGACCCAGTACTTC. Residues: CASSEWAGRAQETQYF.

This clonotype occurred once. One junction end disagrees with the germline gene, perhaps due to a read error. The chain joins TRBV12-3 or TRBV12-4 to TRBJ2-5; TRBD2 matches at 9 bases. This CDR3 comprises 14 residues. The CDR3 region is CVSSRAGGQETQYF. As DNA, the CDR3 is TGTGTCAGCAGCCGAGCGGGGGGTCAAGAGACCCAGTACTTC.